The 14 T cell receptor beta chains presented below share a single source sample, sequenced in a study of cytomegalovirus exposure and HLA in healthy donors. Researchers ran the PCR with 60 Vbeta and 13 Jbeta primers. Data came from immunoSEQ multiplex PCR; TCRdb stores just in-frame clones and leaves some out. There are fewer than 300,000 clones in the sample; roughly 85% occur only once, and 3.5% to 4% lies in the top ten. Sequences were obtained from PBMCs. Every receptor here comes from a man between 35 and 55 years old in good health and CMV-seropositive.

The CDR3 loop is CASSITGSDTGELFF. CDR3 coding DNA: TGTGCCAGTAGTATTACAGGGTCAGACACCGGGGAGCTGTTTTTT. This chain links TRBV19 with TRBJ2-2; possibly TRBD1 for D (6 bases). From germline, CDR1 is LNHDA and CDR2 SQIVND (reference sequence). The germline V and J ends were trimmed by 3 bases and 3 bases, with 11 bases remaining between them. This CDR3 has 15 amino acids.

The chain couples TRBV2 to TRBJ2-1, with TRBD2 identical over 7 bases. The CDR3 has 15 residues. CDR1 and CDR2 (germline): SNHLY, FYNNEI. V gave up 3 bases and J gave up 9 bases; unmatched junction bases: 11. CDR3 sequence: CASSDPGGGVSEQFF. The CDR3 nucleotides are TGTGCCAGCAGTGACCCTGGGGGGGGAGTAAGTGAGCAGTTCTTC.

The gene calls are TRBV11-2 and TRBJ2-7, with 8 positions matching TRBD2. After removal of 6 bases from V and 9 bases from J, the junction contained 4 bases not matched to a gene. The CDR3 extends over 11 amino acids. CDR1 is SGHAT and CDR2 is FQNNGV in the germline V gene. The CDR3 DNA sequence: TGTGCCAGCAGTCTAGCGGGTGGGCAGTACTTC. Translating gives CASSLAGGQYF.

This clone was observed a single time. The rearrangement joins TRBV29-1 to TRBJ2-7; TRBD1 might be the D (6 bases). V lost 4 bases, J lost 0 bases, and 16 bases lay in between. This CDR3 comprises 15 residues. In germline, CDR1 is SQVTM, CDR2 ANQGSEA. CDR3 amino acids: CSVVGGLGSSYEQYF. The DNA of the CDR3 is TGCAGCGTTGTAGGGGGATTGGGCAGCTCCTACGAGCAGTACTTC.

The chain recombines TRBV11-3 with TRBJ2-7, with TRBD2 matching 13 bases. The CDR3 covers 15 residues. V lost 3 bases, J lost 5 bases, and 4 bases stayed unmatched. Germline assignment: CDR1 SGHNT and CDR2 YENEEA. This CDR3 reads CASSFGLAGVDEQYF. In nucleotides, the CDR3 is TGTGCCAGCAGCTTTGGACTAGCGGGAGTCGACGAGCAGTACTTC.

The chain carries TRBV6-1 and TRBJ2-3; D is unclear. The CDR3 has 15 residues. CDR1 is MNHNS, CDR2 SASEGT, per germline. V was trimmed by 4 bases and J by 1 base, leaving 12 bases between them. The CDR3 loop reads CASSAPQSGTDTQYF. The CDR3 DNA reads TGTGCCAGCAGTGCCCCTCAGTCTGGCACAGATACGCAGTATTTT.

V is TRBV5-8 and J is TRBJ2-7, with 11 bases aligning to TRBD2. Germline trimming cut 6 bases from V and 3 bases from J; bases unmatched to any gene: 8. Germline V CDR1 and CDR2: SGHTS, YDEGEE. CDR3 length: 15 residues. CDR3 coding DNA: TGTGCCAGCAACCCTTGGGGACTAGCGGACTACGAGCAGTACTTC. This encodes CASNPWGLADYEQYF.

The V and J genes are TRBV14 and TRBJ2-1; TRBD1 matches 8 bases. This CDR3 is built from 17 residues. V dropped 1 base and J dropped 4; count of bases not matched to a gene: 9. Germline V lookup: CDR1 SGHDN, CDR2 FVKESK. CDR3 sequence: CASSQGARGPFYNEQFF. The CDR3 nucleotides read TGTGCCAGCAGCCAAGGAGCCAGGGGGCCGTTTTACAATGAGCAGTTCTTC.

V and J are TRBV7-8 and TRBJ2-7; perhaps TRBD2 as D (6 bases). Trimming cost V 3 bases and J 0 bases, with 9 bases left between them. Per the germline V gene, CDR1 is SGHVS and CDR2 is FQNEAQ. There are 14 residues in the CDR3. The CDR3 loop reads CASSFLANSYEQYF. In DNA form, the CDR3 reads TGTGCCAGCAGCTTCCTAGCGAACTCCTACGAGCAGTACTTC.

This clone has more than one count but fewer than ten. The chain combines TRBV29-1 with TRBJ2-7; 9 nucleotides match TRBD1. Unmatched junction bases numbered 9, after V lost 3 bases and J lost 9 bases. The germline V gene has CDR1 SQVTM and CDR2 ANQGSEA. This CDR3 has 13 residues. The CDR3 loop is CSVDLDRGRGQYF. As DNA, the CDR3 is TGCAGCGTTGACTTGGACAGGGGTCGGGGGCAGTACTTC.

V and J are TRBV27 and TRBJ1-4; TRBD1 matches at 8 bases. This CDR3 spans 14 amino acids. Germline trimming cut 5 bases from V and 10 bases from J; bases unmatched to any gene: 9. Per the germline V gene, CDR1 is MNHEY and CDR2 is SMNVEV (reference sequence). The DNA for the CDR3 is TGTGCCAGCAGTGAATACAGGGGGGCGGGAAAACTGTTTTTT. Residues: CASSEYRGAGKLFF.

The chain has TRBV27 and TRBJ2-1; the match to TRBD2 covers 10 bases. Germline V gene sequence: CDR1 MNHEY, CDR2 SMNVEV (reference sequence). V was clipped by 5 bases and J by 8 bases; unmatched bases: 12. This CDR3 contains 16 residues. In nucleotides, the CDR3 is TGTGCCAGCAGTCCCCCCAGCGGGAGGGCCGGAGATGAGCAGTTCTTC. It yields the protein CASSPPSGRAGDEQFF.

The rearrangement joins TRBV5-1 to TRBJ2-3; D possibly corresponds to TRBD1 (6 bases). CDR1 is SGHRS and CDR2 is YFSETQ in the germline V gene. The CDR3 length is 14 residues. With 5 bases removed from V and 4 bases from J, the gap between germline ends came to 14 bases. The CDR3 bases are TGCGCCAGCAGAGAGGGGGATGTTGCAGATACGCAGTATTTT. It yields the protein CASREGDVADTQYF.

The chain carries TRBV18 and TRBJ2-2; TRBD1 agrees at 9 bases. The CDR3 runs to 19 residues. Trimming at V came to 0 bases and at J to 4 bases, leaving 12 bases not matched to a gene. CDR1 and CDR2 from the germline V gene are KGHSH and LQKENI. Here the CDR3 reads CASSPPRDREMPGTGELFF. In DNA, the CDR3 is TGTGCCAGCTCACCACCACGGGACAGGGAGATGCCGGGCACCGGGGAGCTGTTTTTT.